The sequence of this TCR beta chain was determined in a study of CXCR3-negative and CXCR3-positive naive CD8 T cells. The study's findings and limits: A higher hydrophobicity marked the TRB CDR3s of CXCR3-positive naive cells versus CXCR3-negative naive cells.

The CDR3 contains 17 residues. Looked up from germline, CDR1 is SEHNR and CDR2 is FQNEAQ (reference sequence). 5' RACE that incorporated UMI labels was used to prepare the TRB cDNA libraries. From the 5' RACE reads, TCRdb lists one entry per CDR3 protein and no DNA. The clone table shows over 95,000 distinct CDR3 sequences, with the ten largest holding approximately 0.38%. Points on this clonotype: Its target is not known.

The chain recombines TRBV7-9 with TRBJ2-1; TCRdb designates TRBD1, a call that cannot be tested without DNA. This clonotype was sampled from a human donor in good health. Some clones in this sample may be carry-over from other donors' samples. The sequenced material came from naive CXCR3+ CD8+ T cells from blood. Subset reported: CD45RO-CCR7+CD27+CD95- naive CD8+ T cells expressing CXCR3 (TNR3+). The CDR3 sequence: CASRTGIGGTSYNEQFF.